This is a list of T cell receptor beta chains from one sample in a study of T cell responses to AZD1222 COVID-19 vaccine. The repertoire was sequenced with immunoSEQ multiplex PCR; TCRdb's copy has only in-frame clones and lacks some. The table has fewer than 200,000 clones, roughly 92% seen once; the top ten hold 1.5% to 2%. Sequenced material: peripheral blood, taken on day 0 of AZD1222 vaccination. These TCRs come from an adult in good health. Each CDR3 is given with its conserved first and last residue. The D gene is left open where the match is weak. The size field is filled for only some rows; it gives once, few, many or a size class.

DNA: TGTGCCAGCAGAGCGACAGGGGTAGGAGGCTACACCTTC
CDR3: CASRATGVGGYTF
size: NA
V: TRBV12-3/TRBV12-4
J: TRBJ1-2
D: TRBD1

DNA: TGTGCTAGTGGTCAAACACTAAGGGGGGGCACTGAAGCTTTCTTT
CDR3: CASGQTLRGGTEAFF
size: once
V: TRBV12-5
J: TRBJ1-1
D: NA

DNA: TGTGCCAGCAGTTACGGCGGAGTCGGGGGGAACACTGAAGCTTTCTTT
CDR3: CASSYGGVGGNTEAFF
size: NA
V: TRBV6-5
J: TRBJ1-1
D: NA

DNA: TGTGCCAGCAGCTTGTTGTTAAAAGAGCAGTACTTC
CDR3: CASSLLLKEQYF
size: NA
V: TRBV5-5
J: TRBJ2-7
D: NA

DNA: TGTGCCAGCAGCTTAGGTAGCGGGAGTCGTAATGAGCAGTTCTTC
CDR3: CASSLGSGSRNEQFF
size: many
V: TRBV7-8
J: TRBJ2-1
D: TRBD2

DNA: TGTGCCAGCAGCATAGGGACTAGCGGTAAACTCACCGGGGAGCTGTTTTTT
CDR3: CASSIGTSGKLTGELFF
size: NA
V: TRBV5-4
J: TRBJ2-2
D: TRBD2

DNA: TGTGCCAGCAGCCACCAAGTAGACAGGGGCACAGATACGCAGTATTTT
CDR3: CASSHQVDRGTDTQYF
size: NA
V: TRBV3-1/TRBV3-2
J: TRBJ2-3
D: TRBD1

DNA: TGCGCCAGCAGGGAGGGGGGAAATAACACAGATACGCAGTATTTT
CDR3: CASREGGNNTDTQYF
size: few
V: TRBV10-1
J: TRBJ2-3
D: NA

DNA: TGTGCCAGCAGCCTCGAGTGGGGGGAGCTGTTTTTT
CDR3: CASSLEWGELFF
size: NA
V: TRBV9
J: TRBJ2-2
D: NA

DNA: TGCGCCAGCAGCCTAGTGACAGGCGGGACTGAAGCTTTCTTT
CDR3: CASSLVTGGTEAFF
size: NA
V: TRBV5-1
J: TRBJ1-1
D: NA

DNA: TGTGCCAGCAGTTGGGGACAGGGGGACTACGAGCAGTACTTC
CDR3: CASSWGQGDYEQYF
size: NA
V: TRBV27
J: TRBJ2-7
D: TRBD1

DNA: TGTGCCAGCACCCCAGGACAGGGCGGGAATCAGCCCCAGCATTTT
CDR3: CASTPGQGGNQPQHF
size: NA
V: TRBV6-5
J: TRBJ1-5
D: TRBD1

DNA: TGTGCCAGCAGCTTCTTGAGCTCCTACAATGAGCAGTTCTTC
CDR3: CASSFLSSYNEQFF
size: NA
V: TRBV11-2
J: TRBJ2-1
D: NA

DNA: TGTGCCAGCAGCTTGGGGGTAGGGGACCCGCCCCAGCATTTT
CDR3: CASSLGVGDPPQHF
size: NA
V: TRBV5-8
J: TRBJ1-5
D: NA

DNA: TGTGCCAGCAGCTTAGGGCTAGCGGACGTCTACGAGCAGTACTTC
CDR3: CASSLGLADVYEQYF
size: few
V: TRBV11-2
J: TRBJ2-7
D: TRBD2

DNA: TGTGCCAGCAGCCAATCCAAGCAGGGCCTTAATCAGCCCCAGCATTTT
CDR3: CASSQSKQGLNQPQHF
size: NA
V: TRBV16
J: TRBJ1-5
D: NA

DNA: TGTGCCAGCAGCTTCGGTCCCGACTCTGGGGCCAACGTCCTGACTTTC
CDR3: CASSFGPDSGANVLTF
size: NA
V: TRBV7-2
J: TRBJ2-6
D: NA

DNA: TGTGCCAGCAGTTACCAAGCGGGAACAGGGGCTTATGGCTACACCTTC
CDR3: CASSYQAGTGAYGYTF
size: NA
V: TRBV6-5
J: TRBJ1-2
D: TRBD1

DNA: TGTGCCTTGGGACAGGGTTTAAGGTACACTGAAGCTTTCTTT
CDR3: CALGQGLRYTEAFF
size: NA
V: TRBV30
J: TRBJ1-1
D: TRBD1

DNA: TGTGCCAGCAGCCAAGTGACAGGACAGGTAATTAGGGGCTACACCTTC
CDR3: CASSQVTGQVIRGYTF
size: NA
V: TRBV14
J: TRBJ1-2
D: TRBD1

DNA: TGCGCCAGCAGCTTTGATTACGGATCTAACTATGGCTACACCTTC
CDR3: CASSFDYGSNYGYTF
size: NA
V: TRBV5-1
J: TRBJ1-2
D: NA